A single T cell receptor beta chain is shown here with its context. Its specificity is unknown. The sample comes from a study of Tregs in tolerant kidney transplant recipients. As for the study in general: Sorting of CD4+CD25+CD127- cells followed 3-day belatacept mixed lymphocyte reactions, sometimes with roughly 5-day graft donor restimulation.

TCRdb's table, derived via immunoSEQ multiplex PCR, lists solely in-frame clones and lacks some. The sample contains approximately 41,000 clones, 95% of which appear only once. The CDR3 has 14 amino acids. V gave up 2 bases and J gave up 5 bases, with 10 bases separating them. Germline V lookup: CDR1 SGHTA, CDR2 FQGNSA. General observations from the study: This study did not directly address biological reproducibility.

Sequences were obtained from Tregs from blood cultured with allogeneic cells. This clonotype originated in a human donor in good health. V is TRBV7-2 and J is TRBJ1-3; D ambiguous. In DNA, the CDR3 is TGTGCCAGCAGCTTATACGATTTCAGAAACACCATATATTTT. As protein: CASSLYDFRNTIYF.